This is a list of T cell receptor beta chains from one sample in a study of blood T cell repertoires in COVID-19. Clones were read by immunoSEQ multiplex PCR, and TCRdb kept only the in-frame ones, dropping some. This table has roughly 100,000 clones, about 88% appearing once. Sequencing used peripheral blood. The receptors derive from a man between 50 and 59 years old with active or convalescent COVID-19. CDR3s include the opening cysteine and the closing phenylalanine or tryptophan. The D gene is left open where the match is weak.

d_call: .; v_call: TRBV3-1/TRBV3-2; j_call: TRBJ1-1; cdr3_aa: CASSQGGVMNTEAFF; cdr3_nt: TGTGCCAGCAGCCAAGGAGGCGTTATGAACACTGAAGCTTTCTTT
d_call: TRBD1; v_call: TRBV6-6; j_call: TRBJ1-2; cdr3_aa: CASSNRGGNGYTF; cdr3_nt: TGTGCCAGCAGCAACAGGGGAGGAAATGGCTACACCTTC
d_call: .; v_call: TRBV5-1; j_call: TRBJ2-3; cdr3_aa: CASRSYKDTQYF; cdr3_nt: TGCGCCAGCAGATCTTACAAAGATACGCAGTATTTT
d_call: .; v_call: TRBV5-5; j_call: TRBJ1-2; cdr3_aa: CASSLDRDYGYTF; cdr3_nt: TGTGCCAGCAGCTTGGACAGGGACTATGGCTACACCTTC
d_call: .; v_call: TRBV19; j_call: TRBJ2-3; cdr3_aa: CASSGEVRDTQYF; cdr3_nt: TGTGCCAGTAGTGGGGAGGTCAGAGATACGCAGTATTTT
d_call: .; v_call: TRBV24-1; j_call: TRBJ2-2; cdr3_aa: CATSDAAGQGGTGELFF; cdr3_nt: TGTGCCACCAGTGATGCCGCGGGGCAGGGAGGAACCGGGGAGCTGTTTTTT
d_call: .; v_call: TRBV10-3; j_call: TRBJ2-2; cdr3_aa: CAISDPRTGELFF; cdr3_nt: TGTGCCATCAGTGATCCGAGGACCGGGGAGCTGTTTTTT
d_call: .; v_call: TRBV30; j_call: TRBJ1-5; cdr3_aa: CAWSVQGDQPQHF; cdr3_nt: TGTGCCTGGAGTGTACAGGGAGATCAGCCCCAGCATTTT
d_call: .; v_call: TRBV28; j_call: TRBJ1-4; cdr3_aa: CASGLPGHTNEKLFF; cdr3_nt: TGTGCCAGCGGATTGCCGGGACACACTAATGAAAAACTGTTTTTT
d_call: TRBD1; v_call: TRBV28; j_call: TRBJ1-5; cdr3_aa: CASSFSQGTGGRNQPQHF; cdr3_nt: TGTGCCAGCAGTTTCAGCCAAGGGACAGGGGGACGCAATCAGCCCCAGCATTTT
d_call: TRBD1; v_call: TRBV28; j_call: TRBJ1-4; cdr3_aa: CASSSGQIVQKLFF; cdr3_nt: TGTGCCAGCAGTTCGGGACAGATCGTCCAAAAACTGTTTTTT